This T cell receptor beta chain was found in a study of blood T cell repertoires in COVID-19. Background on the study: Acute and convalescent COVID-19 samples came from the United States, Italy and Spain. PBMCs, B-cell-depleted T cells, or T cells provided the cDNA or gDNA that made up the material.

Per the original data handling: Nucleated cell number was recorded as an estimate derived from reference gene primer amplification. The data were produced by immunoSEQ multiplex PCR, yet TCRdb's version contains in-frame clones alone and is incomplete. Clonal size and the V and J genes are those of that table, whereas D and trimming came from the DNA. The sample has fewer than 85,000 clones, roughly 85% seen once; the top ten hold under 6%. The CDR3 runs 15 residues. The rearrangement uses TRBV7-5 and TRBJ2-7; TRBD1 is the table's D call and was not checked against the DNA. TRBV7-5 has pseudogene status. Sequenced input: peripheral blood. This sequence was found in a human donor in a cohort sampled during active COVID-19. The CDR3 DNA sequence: TGTGTCAGAAGACGACCCGGGACAGGGTCCGTCGAGCAGTACTTC. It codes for CVRRRPGTGSVEQYF.